These T cell receptor beta chains were read from a single sample in a study of blood T cells in healthy people across ages. TCRdb reanalysed the 5' RACE reads using MiXCR and keeps one entry per CDR3 protein. The sample consists of approximately 820,000 distinct CDR3 sequences, under 45% of them appearing once. The sequenced sample was blood. All receptors come from a man in his sixties in good health. CDR3s include the opening cysteine and the closing phenylalanine or tryptophan. Each record gives: CDR3 protein, CDR3 DNA, J gene, clone size, V gene, D gene. D genes are given only for firm matches. Rows may omit the clone size; those that give it use once, few, many or a size class.

CDR3 protein: CASSYTLGLNSYEQYF
CDR3 DNA: TGTGCCAGCAGTTACACTCTTGGACTTAACTCCTACGAGCAGTACTTC
J gene: TRBJ2-7
clone size: .
V gene: TRBV6-6
D gene: .

CDR3 protein: CASSTQGVEQYF
CDR3 DNA: TGTGCCAGCAGCACACAGGGCGTAGAGCAGTACTTC
J gene: TRBJ2-7
clone size: many
V gene: TRBV6-6
D gene: .

CDR3 protein: CASSPRRGRETEAFF
CDR3 DNA: TGTGCCAGCAGCCCTCGAAGGGGAAGAGAGACTGAAGCTTTCTTT
J gene: TRBJ1-1
clone size: .
V gene: TRBV7-2
D gene: .

CDR3 protein: CASSLRPPVAGNSPLHF
CDR3 DNA: TGTGCCAGCAGCTTAAGGCCCCCAGTAGCGGGTAATTCACCCCTCCACTTT
J gene: TRBJ1-6
clone size: many
V gene: TRBV7-2
D gene: .

CDR3 protein: CASSQGGGNPRLTPGELFF
CDR3 DNA: TGTGCCAGCAGCCAAGGGGGAGGGAATCCCAGATTAACACCCGGGGAGCTGTTTTTT
J gene: TRBJ2-2
clone size: .
V gene: TRBV14
D gene: TRBD2

CDR3 protein: CASSASGTAGGTQYF
CDR3 DNA: TGTGCCAGCAGCGCCTCCGGGACGGCAGGGGGGACCCAGTACTTC
J gene: TRBJ2-5
clone size: .
V gene: TRBV9
D gene: TRBD1

CDR3 protein: CASSLGPVYGYTF
CDR3 DNA: TGTGCCAGCAGCTTAGGTCCTGTCTATGGCTACACCTTC
J gene: TRBJ1-2
clone size: .
V gene: TRBV7-2
D gene: .

CDR3 protein: CSAIPGSTANQPQHF
CDR3 DNA: TGCAGTGCTATTCCAGGGAGTACCGCCAATCAGCCCCAGCATTTT
J gene: TRBJ1-5
clone size: few
V gene: TRBV20-1
D gene: .

CDR3 protein: CASSFGGSLNTEVFF
CDR3 DNA: TGTGCCAGCAGCTTCGGGGGCAGTTTGAACACTGAAGTTTTCTTT
J gene: TRBJ1-1
clone size: once
V gene: TRBV7-9
D gene: .

CDR3 protein: CASSLSWGDVCEQYF
CDR3 DNA: TGTGCCAGCAGTTTGAGTTGGGGAGACGTTTGCGAGCAGTACTTC
J gene: TRBJ2-7
clone size: .
V gene: TRBV12-3/TRBV12-4
D gene: .

CDR3 protein: CAARMGADTQYF
CDR3 DNA: TGCGCCGCCCGTATGGGGGCAGATACGCAGTATTTT
J gene: TRBJ2-3
clone size: few
V gene: TRBV20-1
D gene: .

CDR3 protein: CASSVRGETDTQYF
CDR3 DNA: TGTGCCAGCAGCGTTAGGGGGGAGACAGATACGCAGTATTTT
J gene: TRBJ2-3
clone size: .
V gene: TRBV9
D gene: .

CDR3 protein: CATSGRAGEGTEAFF
CDR3 DNA: TGTGCCACCTCTGGGAGGGCAGGGGAAGGCACTGAAGCTTTCTTT
J gene: TRBJ1-1
clone size: .
V gene: TRBV7-2
D gene: .

CDR3 protein: CASSYVTNGELFF
CDR3 DNA: TGTGCCAGCAGCTACGTGACAAACGGGGAGCTGTTTTTT
J gene: TRBJ2-2
clone size: few
V gene: TRBV5-6
D gene: .

CDR3 protein: CASSQGIGEDSPLHF
CDR3 DNA: TGCGCCAGCAGCCAAGGGATAGGGGAGGATTCACCCCTCCACTTT
J gene: TRBJ1-6
clone size: .
V gene: TRBV4-3
D gene: .

CDR3 protein: CATSDFLRPTGPTNEKLFF
CDR3 DNA: TGTGCCACCAGTGATTTCCTCCGGCCGACAGGGCCGACTAATGAAAAACTGTTTTTT
J gene: TRBJ1-4
clone size: few
V gene: TRBV24-1
D gene: TRBD1

CDR3 protein: CASSLEGQGQGQYF
CDR3 DNA: TGTGCCAGCAGCTTAGAAGGGCAAGGGCAGGGGCAGTATTTT
J gene: TRBJ2-3
clone size: few
V gene: TRBV7-8
D gene: .

CDR3 protein: CASSQMTGILTEAFF
CDR3 DNA: TGCGCCAGCAGCCAAATGACAGGAATTTTGACTGAAGCTTTCTTT
J gene: TRBJ1-1
clone size: .
V gene: TRBV4-1
D gene: .

CDR3 protein: CACSLWGSRNTGELFF
CDR3 DNA: TGCGCCTGCAGTTTATGGGGGTCCCGCAACACCGGGGAGCTGTTTTTT
J gene: TRBJ2-2
clone size: .
V gene: TRBV28
D gene: .

CDR3 protein: CAWSVASGIRNEQFF
CDR3 DNA: TGTGCCTGGAGTGTAGCTAGCGGGATCCGCAATGAGCAGTTCTTC
J gene: TRBJ2-1
clone size: few
V gene: TRBV30
D gene: TRBD2

CDR3 protein: CASSKGLATYEQYF
CDR3 DNA: TGTGCCAGCAGCAAAGGACTAGCGACCTACGAGCAGTACTTC
J gene: TRBJ2-7
clone size: many
V gene: TRBV7-9
D gene: TRBD2

CDR3 protein: CASAVQGIFDEQFF
CDR3 DNA: TGTGCCAGCGCCGTACAGGGGATTTTCGATGAGCAGTTCTTC
J gene: TRBJ2-1
clone size: .
V gene: TRBV12-3/TRBV12-4
D gene: TRBD1

CDR3 protein: CSVVTDGETQYF
CDR3 DNA: TGCAGCGTTGTGACAGATGGAGAGACCCAGTACTTC
J gene: TRBJ2-5
clone size: few
V gene: TRBV29-1
D gene: .

CDR3 protein: CASSQDWGGGIQYF
CDR3 DNA: TGCGCCAGCAGCCAAGATTGGGGGGGGGGCATTCAGTACTTC
J gene: TRBJ2-4
clone size: .
V gene: TRBV4-3
D gene: TRBD2

CDR3 protein: CASRGASPSSYNEQFF
CDR3 DNA: TGTGCCAGCAGGGGGGCTAGCCCAAGCTCCTACAATGAGCAGTTCTTC
J gene: TRBJ2-1
clone size: few
V gene: TRBV2
D gene: .

CDR3 protein: CASSRTGGAVGDTEAFF
CDR3 DNA: TGTGCCAGCAGTCGGACAGGGGGCGCGGTAGGTGACACTGAAGCTTTCTTT
J gene: TRBJ1-1
clone size: .
V gene: TRBV14
D gene: TRBD1

CDR3 protein: CASSLGGIGQPQHF
CDR3 DNA: TGTGCCAGCAGCTTAGGGGGTATAGGTCAGCCCCAGCATTTT
J gene: TRBJ1-5
clone size: few
V gene: TRBV7-2
D gene: .

CDR3 protein: CSVTSRRSGANVLTF
CDR3 DNA: TGCAGTGTTACGTCGCGCCGCTCTGGGGCCAACGTCCTGACTTTC
J gene: TRBJ2-6
clone size: .
V gene: TRBV20-1
D gene: .

CDR3 protein: CSAPLAGTRSQETQYF
CDR3 DNA: TGCAGTGCCCCACTTGCGGGGACTAGAAGCCAAGAGACCCAGTACTTC
J gene: TRBJ2-5
clone size: .
V gene: TRBV20-1
D gene: TRBD2

CDR3 protein: CASSSNKRGRTDTQYF
CDR3 DNA: TGTGCCAGCAGTTCAAATAAGCGGGGGCGCACAGATACGCAGTATTTT
J gene: TRBJ2-3
clone size: .
V gene: TRBV28
D gene: TRBD2

CDR3 protein: CASSLGDGTNQPQHF
CDR3 DNA: TGTGCCAGCAGTTTAGGCGACGGTACCAATCAGCCCCAGCATTTT
J gene: TRBJ1-5
clone size: .
V gene: TRBV12-3/TRBV12-4
D gene: .

CDR3 protein: CASEGGRGNTEAFF
CDR3 DNA: TGTGCCAGCGAGGGCGGACGTGGGAACACTGAAGCTTTCTTT
J gene: TRBJ1-1
clone size: .
V gene: TRBV2
D gene: .

CDR3 protein: CSARGVLPVETQYF
CDR3 DNA: TGCAGTGCTAGAGGGGTACTACCAGTGGAGACCCAGTACTTC
J gene: TRBJ2-5
clone size: .
V gene: TRBV20-1
D gene: .

CDR3 protein: CASSFDGGGHYNEQFF
CDR3 DNA: TGCGCCAGCAGCTTTGATGGCGGGGGCCACTACAATGAGCAGTTCTTC
J gene: TRBJ2-1
clone size: .
V gene: TRBV5-1
D gene: .

CDR3 protein: CASSQEKVDTQYF
CDR3 DNA: TGCGCCAGCAGCCAAGAGAAGGTAGATACGCAGTATTTT
J gene: TRBJ2-3
clone size: .
V gene: TRBV4-1
D gene: .

CDR3 protein: CSARDLGLATDTQYF
CDR3 DNA: TGCAGTGCTAGAGATCTGGGACTAGCGACAGATACGCAGTATTTT
J gene: TRBJ2-3
clone size: .
V gene: TRBV20-1
D gene: TRBD2

CDR3 protein: CSARTGGRDTQYF
CDR3 DNA: TGCAGTGCCAGGACGGGGGGGCGGGATACGCAGTATTTT
J gene: TRBJ2-3
clone size: .
V gene: TRBV20-1
D gene: TRBD2

CDR3 protein: CASSYSIGGLDTGELFF
CDR3 DNA: TGTGCCAGCAGTTACTCGATCGGGGGGCTGGACACCGGGGAGCTGTTTTTT
J gene: TRBJ2-2
clone size: .
V gene: TRBV6-5
D gene: .

CDR3 protein: CASSQGTTVELFF
CDR3 DNA: TGCGCCAGCAGCCAAGGGACCACCGTGGAGCTGTTTTTT
J gene: TRBJ2-2
clone size: .
V gene: TRBV4-3
D gene: .

CDR3 protein: CASSGGTGHMETQYF
CDR3 DNA: TGTGCCAGCAGCGGGGGGACAGGCCATATGGAGACCCAGTACTTC
J gene: TRBJ2-5
clone size: .
V gene: TRBV9
D gene: TRBD1

CDR3 protein: CASRGGEQFF
CDR3 DNA: TGTGCCAGCAGAGGGGGCGAGCAGTTCTTC
J gene: TRBJ2-1
clone size: .
V gene: TRBV25-1
D gene: TRBD1

CDR3 protein: CAWSRGVAKNIQYF
CDR3 DNA: TGTGCCTGGAGTCGAGGAGTAGCCAAAAACATTCAGTACTTC
J gene: TRBJ2-4
clone size: .
V gene: TRBV30
D gene: .

CDR3 protein: CASRIGGAGREETQYF
CDR3 DNA: TGTGCCAGCAGAATAGGGGGGGCCGGGAGGGAGGAGACCCAGTACTTC
J gene: TRBJ2-5
clone size: .
V gene: TRBV12-3/TRBV12-4
D gene: TRBD2

CDR3 protein: CSVGAGGNTGELFF
CDR3 DNA: TGCAGCGTTGGGGCGGGGGGGAACACCGGGGAGCTGTTTTTT
J gene: TRBJ2-2
clone size: .
V gene: TRBV29-1
D gene: TRBD2

CDR3 protein: CATQPRGLQETQYF
CDR3 DNA: TGTGCCACCCAACCCAGGGGTCTCCAAGAGACCCAGTACTTC
J gene: TRBJ2-5
clone size: many
V gene: TRBV27
D gene: .